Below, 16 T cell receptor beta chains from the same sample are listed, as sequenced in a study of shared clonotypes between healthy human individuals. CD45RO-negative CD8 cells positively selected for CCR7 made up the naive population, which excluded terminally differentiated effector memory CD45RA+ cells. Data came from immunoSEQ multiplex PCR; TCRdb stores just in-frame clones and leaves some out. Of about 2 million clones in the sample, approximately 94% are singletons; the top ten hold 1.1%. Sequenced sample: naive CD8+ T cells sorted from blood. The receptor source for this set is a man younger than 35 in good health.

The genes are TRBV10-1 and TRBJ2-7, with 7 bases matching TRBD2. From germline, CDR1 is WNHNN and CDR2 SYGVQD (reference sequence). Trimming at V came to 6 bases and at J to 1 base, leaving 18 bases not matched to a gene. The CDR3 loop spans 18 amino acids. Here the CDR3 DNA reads TGCGCCAGCAGCGGGGGGTCAGCTTTGGCTAGCGGATCCTACGAGCAGTACTTC. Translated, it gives CASSGGSALASGSYEQYF.

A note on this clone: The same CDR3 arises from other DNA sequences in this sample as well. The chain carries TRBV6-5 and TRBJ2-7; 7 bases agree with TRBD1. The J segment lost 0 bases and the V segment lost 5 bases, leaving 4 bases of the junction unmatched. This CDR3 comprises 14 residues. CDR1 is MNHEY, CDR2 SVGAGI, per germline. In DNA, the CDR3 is TGTGCCAGCAGTCCGACAGGGATCTCCTACGAGCAGTACTTC. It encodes CASSPTGISYEQYF.

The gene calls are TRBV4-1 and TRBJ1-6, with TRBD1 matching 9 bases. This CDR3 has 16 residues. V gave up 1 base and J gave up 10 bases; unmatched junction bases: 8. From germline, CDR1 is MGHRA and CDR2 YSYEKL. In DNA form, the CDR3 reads TGCGCCAGCAGCCAAGCGGCGGACAGGGGCATATCACCCCTCCACTTT. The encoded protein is CASSQAADRGISPLHF.

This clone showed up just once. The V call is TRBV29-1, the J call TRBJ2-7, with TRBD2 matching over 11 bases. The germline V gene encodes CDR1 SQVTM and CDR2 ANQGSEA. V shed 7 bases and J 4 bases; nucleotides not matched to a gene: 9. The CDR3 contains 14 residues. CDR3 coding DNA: TGCAGCGCTGTAGCGGGAGGGATTTTTTACGAGCAGTACTTC. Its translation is CSAVAGGIFYEQYF.

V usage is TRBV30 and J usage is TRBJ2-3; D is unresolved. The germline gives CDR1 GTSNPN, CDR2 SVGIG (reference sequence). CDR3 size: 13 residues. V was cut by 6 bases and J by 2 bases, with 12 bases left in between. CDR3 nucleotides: TGTGCCTGTACCGCGGAGCACACAGATACGCAGTATTTT. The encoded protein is CACTAEHTDTQYF.

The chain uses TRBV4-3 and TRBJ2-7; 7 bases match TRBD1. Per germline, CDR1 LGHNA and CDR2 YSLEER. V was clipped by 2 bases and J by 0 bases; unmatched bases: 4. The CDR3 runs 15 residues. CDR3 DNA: TGCGCCAGCAGCCAAAGGGACAGTTACTCCTACGAGCAGTACTTC. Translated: CASSQRDSYSYEQYF.

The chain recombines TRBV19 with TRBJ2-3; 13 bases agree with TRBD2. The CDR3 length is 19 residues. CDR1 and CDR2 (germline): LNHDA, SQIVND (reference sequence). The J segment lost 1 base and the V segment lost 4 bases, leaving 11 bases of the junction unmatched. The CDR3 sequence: CASSSPLRTSGSGTDTQYF. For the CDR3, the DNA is TGTGCCAGTAGTAGCCCCCTTCGGACTAGCGGGAGCGGCACAGATACGCAGTATTTT.

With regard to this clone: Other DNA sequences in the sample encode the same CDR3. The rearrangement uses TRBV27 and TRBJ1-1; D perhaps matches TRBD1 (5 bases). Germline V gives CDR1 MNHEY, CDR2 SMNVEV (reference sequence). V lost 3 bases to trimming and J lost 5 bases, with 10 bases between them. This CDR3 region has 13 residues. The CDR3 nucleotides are TGTGCCAGCAGTTTTGGGGGATCTACTGAAGCTTTCTTT. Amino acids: CASSFGGSTEAFF.

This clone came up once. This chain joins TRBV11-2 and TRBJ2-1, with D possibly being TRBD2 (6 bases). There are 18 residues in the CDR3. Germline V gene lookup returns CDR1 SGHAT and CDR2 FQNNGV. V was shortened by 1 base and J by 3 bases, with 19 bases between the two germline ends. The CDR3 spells CASSLALTSARNYNEQFF. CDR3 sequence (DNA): TGTGCCAGCAGCTTAGCCTTGACTAGTGCCAGGAACTACAATGAGCAGTTCTTC.

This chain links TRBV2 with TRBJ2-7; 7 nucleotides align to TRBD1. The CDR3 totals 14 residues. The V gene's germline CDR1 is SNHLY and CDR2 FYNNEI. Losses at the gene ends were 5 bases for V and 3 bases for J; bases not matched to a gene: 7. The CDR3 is CASSFVGDSYEQYF. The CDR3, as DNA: TGTGCCAGCAGTTTTGTAGGGGACAGCTACGAGCAGTACTTC. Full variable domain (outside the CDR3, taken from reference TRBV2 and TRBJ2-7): EPEVTQTPSHQVTQMGQEVILRCVPISNHLYFYWYRQILGQKVEFLVSFYNNEISEKSEIFDDQFSVERPDGSNFTLKIRSTKLEDSAMYFCASSFVGDSYEQYFGPGTRLTVT.

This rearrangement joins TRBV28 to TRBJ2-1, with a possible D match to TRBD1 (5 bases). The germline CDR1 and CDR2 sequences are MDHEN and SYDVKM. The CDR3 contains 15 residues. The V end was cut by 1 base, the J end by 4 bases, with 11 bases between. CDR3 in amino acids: CASSLYTSGYNEQFF. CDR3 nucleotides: TGTGCCAGCAGTTTATACACATCAGGGTACAATGAGCAGTTCTTC.

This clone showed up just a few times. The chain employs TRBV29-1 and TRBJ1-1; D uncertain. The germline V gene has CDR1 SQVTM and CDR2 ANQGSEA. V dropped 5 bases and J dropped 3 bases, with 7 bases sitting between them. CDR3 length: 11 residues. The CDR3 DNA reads TGCAGCGTTCATGACTACACTGAAGCTTTCTTT. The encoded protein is CSVHDYTEAFF.

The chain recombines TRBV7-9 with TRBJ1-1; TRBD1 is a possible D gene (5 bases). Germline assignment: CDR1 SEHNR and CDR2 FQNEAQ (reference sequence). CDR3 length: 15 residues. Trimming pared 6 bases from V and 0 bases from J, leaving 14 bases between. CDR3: CASRDIDSLNTEAFF. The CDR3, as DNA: TGTGCCAGCAGAGATATCGACAGCCTGAACACTGAAGCTTTCTTT.

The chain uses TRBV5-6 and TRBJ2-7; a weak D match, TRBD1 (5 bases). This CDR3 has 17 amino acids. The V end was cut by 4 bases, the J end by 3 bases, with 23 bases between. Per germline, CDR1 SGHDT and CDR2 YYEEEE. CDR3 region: CASSPQIQASKGYEQYF. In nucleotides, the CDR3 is TGTGCCAGCAGCCCGCAAATACAGGCCTCCAAGGGCTACGAGCAGTACTTC.

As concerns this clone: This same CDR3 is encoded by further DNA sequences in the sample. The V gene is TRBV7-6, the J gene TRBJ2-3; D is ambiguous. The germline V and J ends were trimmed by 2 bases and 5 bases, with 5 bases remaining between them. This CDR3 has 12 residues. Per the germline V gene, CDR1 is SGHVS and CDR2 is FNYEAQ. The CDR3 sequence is CASSLLGDTQYF. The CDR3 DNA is TGTGCCAGCAGCTTACTGGGAGATACGCAGTATTTT.

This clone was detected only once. DNA of the CDR3: TGTGCCAGTAAAAATTGGGCAGGCCGCCTAGGTGGCTACACCTTC. This encodes CASKNWAGRLGGYTF. The J gene is TRBJ1-2, the V gene TRBV19; unclear D gene. Trimming removed 7 bases from V and 7 bases from J, with 22 bases in between. The CDR3 has 15 residues. The V gene's germline CDR1 is LNHDA and CDR2 SQIVND (reference sequence).